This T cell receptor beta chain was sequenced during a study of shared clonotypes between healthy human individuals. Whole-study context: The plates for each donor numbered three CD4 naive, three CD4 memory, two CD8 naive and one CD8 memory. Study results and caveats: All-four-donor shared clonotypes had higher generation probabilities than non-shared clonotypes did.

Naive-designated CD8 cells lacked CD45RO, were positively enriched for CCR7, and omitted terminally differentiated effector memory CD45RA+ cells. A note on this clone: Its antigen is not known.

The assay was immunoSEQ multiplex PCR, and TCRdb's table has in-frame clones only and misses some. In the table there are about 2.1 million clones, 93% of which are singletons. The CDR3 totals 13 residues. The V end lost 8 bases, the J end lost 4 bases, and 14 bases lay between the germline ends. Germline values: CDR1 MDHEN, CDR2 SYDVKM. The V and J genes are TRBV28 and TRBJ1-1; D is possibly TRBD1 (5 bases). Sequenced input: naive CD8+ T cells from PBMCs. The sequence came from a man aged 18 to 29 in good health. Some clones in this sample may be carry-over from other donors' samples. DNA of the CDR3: TGTGCCAGCCGACCAGGGCGTCTCACTGAAGCTTTCTTT. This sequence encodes CASRPGRLTEAFF.